Reported below is one TCR beta chain. No antigen is known for it. It has no much larger one-base neighbor in the sample; base qualities were not kept. This specimen belongs to a study of T cell repertoires in cytomegalovirus infection (dated by TCRdb to about 2019). With regard to the full study: Donor HLA type was relevant to the analysis, as public TCR beta signatures indicated carriage of CMV infection together with the matching HLA type. The research as a whole found: The ex vivo response was dominated by HLA-C-restricted CMV-specific TCR beta clonotypes, which also provided the single most frequent clonotype in two of eight donors. Cumulative frequency of public TCR beta family members discriminated carriers of CMV infection plus the relevant HLA type in this cohort and an independent roughly 330-donor cohort.

V is pared back by 0 bases and J by 4 bases, with 9 bases lying between the germline termini. The CDR3 goes from the cysteine to the phenylalanine over 14 residues. Kept here is only the CDR3 DNA, which spans 42 bases and is read in frame from base 1. As encoded in the germline V gene, CDR1 is SGHDT while CDR2 is YYEEEE. TCRdb shows the sequencer as Illumina HiSeq 1500. In-frame beta chains were kept once TCRdb had trimmed the public reads at Q25 with fastp and called clones with MiXCR. Each entry is one CDR3 protein sequence, shown with its most common DNA and genes. Recorded for this sample are 300,000 to 400,000 distinct CDR3 sequences; 15% to 20% of them occurred a single time. The top ten constitute 8.7% of the sample.

Material for sequencing was PBMCs. This sequence was found in a human donor in good health (CMV status not recorded). Some clones in this sample may be carry-over from other donors' samples. In this chain, TRBV5-6 is recombined with TRBJ2-3; a weak D assignment points to TRBD1 (5 bases agree). The CDR3: CASSLGQRADTQYF. The DNA sequence reads TGTGCCAGCAGCTTGGGACAGCGCGCAGATACGCAGTATTTT.